This TCR beta chain was sequenced during a study of T cell responses to AZD1222 COVID-19 vaccine. Study-wide results and caveats: Nearly half of spike-specific TCRs reportedly target unmutated variant regions. Baseline serostatus was positive in only a handful of AZD1222 recipients. It should be noted that donors were predominantly white British and more often female, and clonal diversity was possibly underestimated. Repertoire sampling occurred only after the peak T cell response.

Only in-frame clones appear in the TCRdb table, and some are missing; sequencing was by immunoSEQ multiplex PCR. The sample has approximately 68,000 clones, around nine tenths seen once. This clone was seen just once. The target antigen is unknown. Looked up from germline, CDR1 is MNHEY and CDR2 is SVGAGI. V dropped 0 bases and J dropped 6 bases, with 12 bases sitting between them. This CDR3 spans 15 amino acids. The clonotype was recovered from an adult who received the MenACWY meningococcal vaccine as a control. This chain joins TRBV6-5 and TRBJ1-5; TRBD1 is a possible D gene (5 bases). Sequencing was performed on peripheral blood, taken 28 days after the second dose of the MenACWY control vaccine. The CDR3 DNA reads TGTGCCAGCAGTTACTCCAGGGACCCTGCTCAGCCCCAGCATTTT. Translating gives CASSYSRDPAQPQHF.